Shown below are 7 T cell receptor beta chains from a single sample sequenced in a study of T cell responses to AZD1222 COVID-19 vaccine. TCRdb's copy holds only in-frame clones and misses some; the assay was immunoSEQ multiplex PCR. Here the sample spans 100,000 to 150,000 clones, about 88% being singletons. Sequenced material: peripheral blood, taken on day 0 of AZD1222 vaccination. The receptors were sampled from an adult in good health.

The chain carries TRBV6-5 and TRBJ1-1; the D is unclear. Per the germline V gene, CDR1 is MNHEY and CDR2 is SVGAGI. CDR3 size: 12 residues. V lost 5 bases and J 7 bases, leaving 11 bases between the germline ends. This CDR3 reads CASSPAVGEAFF. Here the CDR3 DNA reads TGTGCCAGCAGTCCTGCAGTTGGTGAAGCTTTCTTT.

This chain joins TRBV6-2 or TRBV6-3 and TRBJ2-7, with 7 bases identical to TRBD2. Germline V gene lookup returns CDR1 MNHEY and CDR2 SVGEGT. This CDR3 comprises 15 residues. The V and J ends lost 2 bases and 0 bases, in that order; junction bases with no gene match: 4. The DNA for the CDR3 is TGTGCCAGCAGTTACAAGGGCGGGAGCTCCTACGAGCAGTACTTC. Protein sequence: CASSYKGGSSYEQYF.

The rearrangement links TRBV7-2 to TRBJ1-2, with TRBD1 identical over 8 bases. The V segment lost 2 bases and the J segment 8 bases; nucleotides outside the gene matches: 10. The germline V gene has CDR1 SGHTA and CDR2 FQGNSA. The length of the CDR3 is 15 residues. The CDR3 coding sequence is TGTGCCAGCAGCTTATACCCCAACAGGGGGAGGGGCTACACCTTC. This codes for CASSLYPNRGRGYTF.

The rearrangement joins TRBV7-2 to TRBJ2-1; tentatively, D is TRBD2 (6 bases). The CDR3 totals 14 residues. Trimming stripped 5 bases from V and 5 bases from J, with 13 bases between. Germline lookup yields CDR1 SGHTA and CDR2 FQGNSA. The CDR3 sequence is CASSTGRGNNEQFF. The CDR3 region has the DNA TGTGCCAGCAGCACGGGGCGGGGCAACAATGAGCAGTTCTTC.

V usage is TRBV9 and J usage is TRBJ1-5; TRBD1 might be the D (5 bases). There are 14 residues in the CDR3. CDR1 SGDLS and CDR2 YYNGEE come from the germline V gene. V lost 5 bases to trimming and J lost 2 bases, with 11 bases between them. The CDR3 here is CASSGRDGNQPQHF. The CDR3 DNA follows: TGTGCCAGCAGTGGCAGGGATGGCAATCAGCCCCAGCATTTT.

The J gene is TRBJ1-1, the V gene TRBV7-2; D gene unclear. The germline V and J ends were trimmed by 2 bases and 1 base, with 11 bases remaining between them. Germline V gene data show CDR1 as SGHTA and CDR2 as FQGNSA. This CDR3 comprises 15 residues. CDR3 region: CASSLTFSWNTEAFF. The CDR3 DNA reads TGTGCCAGCAGCTTAACGTTTTCATGGAACACTGAAGCTTTCTTT.

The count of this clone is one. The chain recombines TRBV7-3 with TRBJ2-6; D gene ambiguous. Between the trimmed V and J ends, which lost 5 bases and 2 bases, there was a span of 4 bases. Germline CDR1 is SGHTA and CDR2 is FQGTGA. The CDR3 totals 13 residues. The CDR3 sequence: CASSRAGANVLTF. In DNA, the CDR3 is TGTGCCAGCAGCCGCGCTGGGGCCAACGTCCTGACTTTC.